This entry concerns a single T cell receptor beta chain. Its antigen has not been determined. Nothing much larger sits one base from this clone, and base qualities are not available. In total, around 600 healthy bone marrow donors made up the cohort. Cohort members were all nominally healthy when sampled, although unrecorded immune exposures were likely present. The donor was CMV seropositive and was included in the group of some 290 seropositive cohort members. Each donor provided a peripheral blood sample, and peripheral blood mononuclear cells were used for TCR beta sequencing. Genomic DNA was extracted from the blood cell samples with the Qiagen DNeasy Blood Extraction Kit. The protocol used for the library was the immunoSEQ multiplex PCR assay. The multiplex PCR relied on a mix of 60 forward primers for TCR Vbeta segments and 13 reverse primers for TCR Jbeta segments. Amplification of the CDR3 region of rearranged TCR beta genes was performed with a multiplex PCR assay on genomic DNA. The amplified TCR beta libraries were sequenced on the Illumina HiSeq System as 87-base-pair reads. Per the source publication's procedure: In a later analysis, 77 million or so unique TCR beta chains were counted across the approximately 670 repertoires, and roughly 10 million of these chains were shared by at least two donors. To remove PCR and sequencing errors, raw reads were error-corrected and collapsed into unique sequences using a nearest-neighbor algorithm that merged closely related sequences. Alignment of CDR3 sequences to IMGT reference sequences was used to assign V, D and J gene segments. For a sequence to be retained, a match of at least six nucleotides was required to both a V gene segment and a J gene segment. Rearrangements were classified as productive when the CDR3 lacked stop codons and remained in frame with V and J, and all other rearrangements were classified as non-productive. CDR3 was defined by IMGT convention, running from the second conserved V-encoded cysteine to the conserved J-encoded phenylalanine. Sequences without an unambiguous match to a single V gene segment were excluded from the earlier analysis of 500 to 700 of the donors. In an earlier analysis of a few hundred of the donors, V segments were called functional above 56.7% productive rearrangements and were called segregating when the between-donor standard deviation exceeded 5%. A statistical classification framework was built to diagnose cytomegalovirus status from the catalog of TCR beta chain sequences. In a later analysis, TCR nucleotide sequences were compared against IMGT/GENE-DB human TR gene sequences so that V and J genes could be assigned. In a later analysis, CDR3 sequences and most-parsimonious VDJ recombination scenarios were assigned using the TCRdist pipeline. In a later analysis, every TCR beta chain was defined by the combination of its CDR3 amino acid sequence and its V-gene family, and reads without a unique V-gene family were dropped. A later analysis removed 550 to 700 highly shared, low-generation-probability nucleotide sequences to deal with suspected cross-contamination and a sequencing artifact. In a later analysis, a clonal expansion index was calculated for each public chain from normalized within-repertoire ranks of inferred template counts. In a later analysis, generation probabilities were computed using a VDJ recombination model fitted to out-of-frame rearrangements, and the results were checked against IGoR. In a later analysis, hypergeometric tests were used to score TCR-TCR, TCR-HLA and TCR-CMV co-occurrence, with a repertoire-size bias correction applied to TCR pairs. In a later analysis, false discovery rates were estimated by permuting HLA or CMV assignments 20 times. A later analysis grouped co-occurring TCRs with DBSCAN, adding TCRdist sequence similarity when clustering within HLA-allele-positive subsets. Repertoires with fewer than 30,000 or more than 120,000 public chains, plus five repertoires with anomalous nucleotide sharing, were excluded from co-occurrence clustering. The immuneACCESS repertoire file appears here via TCRdb, limited to in-frame rearrangements. These files lack a portion of the clones; in checked studies, under half of the deficit traces to unresolved V genes, and the cause of the others is not known. V and J calls and clone size are copied from that table; D and trimming were computed from the DNA. The sample has approximately 120,000 clones on record, about 80% of them singletons. Roughly 8.2% of the sample comes from the top ten.

This entry comes from a study of cytomegalovirus exposure and HLA in healthy donors (dated by TCRdb to about 2017). Context from the whole study: An earlier analysis of roughly 500 of the donors reported under 300 Gb of sequence data and around 100 million unique TCR beta sequences obtained from 150 million to 200 million T cells. An early release that covered roughly 600 HLA-typed donors contained about 300 gigabases of sequencing data and some 87 million unique TCR sequences. Of the roughly 400 genotyped donors, roughly 80% fell in the genetic ancestry cluster associated with self-reported Caucasian donors. The aim of the study was to test whether cataloging public T cell receptors could identify signatures of past pathogen exposure. The study profiled the T cell repertoires of hundreds of subjects by immunosequencing and related them to cytomegalovirus serostatus. A separate validation cohort of 100 to 150 different subjects was used in addition to the approximately 700-subject first cohort. High-throughput TCR immunosequencing, statistical association of individual TCRs with disease status, and machine learning were combined to predict cytomegalovirus infection status. A later analysis re-examined previously published TCR beta repertoires from just over 650 donors and added high-resolution HLA genotyping to investigate patterns of TCR occurrence. Rather than using new phenotypic data, the later analysis identified candidate immune exposures from TCR beta sequences and from how often those sequences occurred across donors. An earlier analysis of 587 of the donors used high-throughput TCR beta sequencing to judge whether each TCR beta V gene segment behaved as functional or pseudogenic. Donor age, sex, ethnicity and CMV serostatus were compiled together with the repertoire data. Genome-wide SNP genotypes for about 65% of the 666 donors were used in a later genetic analysis, which treated that subset as a discovery cohort. Every repertoire in the discovery cohort had been generated on one and the same sequencing platform. Class I and class II HLA loci were covered by the typing at four-digit resolution. Typing coverage varied by locus: roughly 620-640 donors for A, B, C, DRB1 and DQB1; some 520 for DQA1; nearly 610 for DPA1; 450 to 480 for DPB1. Four to six DR-DQ haplotypes were handled as single units for association and clustering, since linkage in the cohort was strong. Among around 400 genotyped donors of the cohort, an average of roughly 230,000 unique TCR beta nucleotide sequences was sequenced per donor, of which about 18% were non-productive. Paper-wide results and their limitations: Compared with the 666-donor mean, donors in an Asian-associated ancestry cluster had fewer N-insertions in productive TCRs, according to a later genetic analysis. The sequencing pipeline was judged likely to have produced a cluster of highly shared sequence variants as a technical artifact. Three of the identified cytomegalovirus-associated TCR beta chains were confirmed in vitro to be specific for cytomegalovirus antigens. In a later genetic analysis, a missense DCLRE1C variant was associated with V-gene and J-gene trimming of TCR beta chains, and the association was replicated in an independent cohort. HLA typing was unavailable for some donors at each locus, so association tests used only the typed subset. Broadly in line with IMGT annotations, most TCR beta V segments showed up in productive rearrangements about 87% or about 30% of the time in an earlier analysis of around 600 of the donors. A later analysis associated 17,000 or so TCR beta sequences with specific HLA alleles at a false discovery rate of 0.05. When HLA alleles, especially DR and DQ, strongly co-occurred, attributing TCR associations to individual alleles was difficult. The study gave a list of some 150 TCR beta chains associated with cytomegalovirus. Most CMV-associated TCR beta chains appeared to be HLA-restricted in a later analysis, and the HLA associations seemed to be driven largely by CMV exposure. Presence/absence analyses assumed roughly uniform sequencing depth across donors, an assumption that may not hold. The earlier analysis of some 560 of the donors excluded roughly 17 rarely observed V segments, including chromosome 9 orphons, because counts were too low. In a later analysis, the rate of TCR association differed among HLA loci, with DRB1 alleles having the most associated TCRs and HLA-C alleles having the fewest. Compared with equally common non-associated chains, HLA-associated TCR beta chains in a later analysis were more clonally expanded and had lower generation probabilities. A further reported finding was that TCR beta sequences accurately predicted the HLA-A and HLA-B alleles for most subjects in the first cohort. In both the original and validation cohorts, the classifier was reported to diagnose cytomegalovirus status with high specificity and sensitivity. Only TCR beta chains were sequenced in this cohort, and the absence of alpha or paired-chain data limited detectable features. The authors suggested that the approach could potentially be extended to other disease states and immunological phenotypes. While some public TCRs were present in many individuals, most TCR sequences turned up only very rarely across donors. Correlated functional status among segregating V segments might be attributable to linkage disequilibrium, but an unknown experimental factor could not be ruled out. Several of the top co-occurrence clusters appeared to be linked to parvovirus B19, influenza, CMV and Epstein-Barr virus, according to a later analysis. CMV serostatus was the only immune exposure information available for the cohort.

Sequenced input: PBMCs. The origin of this receptor is a woman aged 50 to 65 in good health and CMV-seropositive.

The CDR3 protein sequence reads: CASSEDSQETQYF. The DNA sequence is as follows: TGTGCCAGCAGTGAGGACAGTCAAGAGACCCAGTACTTC. The chain links TRBV2 with TRBJ2-5; the D gene is perhaps TRBD1, on 6 matching bases. The CDR3 goes from the cysteine to the phenylalanine over 13 residues. CDR3 DNA is the only sequence kept; it has 39 bases, read in frame from the first base. The germline ends are 7 bases apart after V is trimmed by 3 bases and J by 2 bases. From the germline V gene, CDR1 is SNHLY and CDR2 is FYNNEI.